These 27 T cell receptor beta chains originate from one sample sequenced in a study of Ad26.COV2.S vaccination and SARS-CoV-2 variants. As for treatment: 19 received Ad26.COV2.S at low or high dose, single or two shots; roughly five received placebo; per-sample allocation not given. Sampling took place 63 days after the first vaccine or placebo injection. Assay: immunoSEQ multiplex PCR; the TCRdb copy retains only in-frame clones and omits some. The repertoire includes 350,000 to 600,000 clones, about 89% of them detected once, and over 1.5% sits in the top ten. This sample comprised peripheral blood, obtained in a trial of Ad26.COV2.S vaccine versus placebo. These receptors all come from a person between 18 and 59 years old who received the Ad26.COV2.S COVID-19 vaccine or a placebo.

The CDR3 nucleotides are TGTGCCACTGGACAGAACAATCAGCCCCAGCATTTT. It translates to CATGQNNQPQHF. The V gene is TRBV12-3 or TRBV12-4, the J gene TRBJ1-5; possible D gene TRBD1, 6 bases. The CDR3 runs to 12 residues. Deletions cut 10 bases from V and 3 bases from J, with 10 bases between.

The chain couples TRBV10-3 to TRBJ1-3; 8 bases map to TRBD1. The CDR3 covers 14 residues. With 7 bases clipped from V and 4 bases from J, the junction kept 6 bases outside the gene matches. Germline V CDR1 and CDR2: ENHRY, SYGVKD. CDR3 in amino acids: CAINSGQGGNTIYF. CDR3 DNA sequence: TGTGCCATCAACTCTGGACAGGGAGGAAACACCATATATTTT.

In DNA, the CDR3 is TGTGCCAGCAGACGCCACCCGCTCCAGGAGAGGTATCTCTCTGGAAACACCATATATTTT. It encodes CASRRHPLQERYLSGNTIYF. The V call is TRBV6-9, the J call TRBJ1-3; D unclear. Germline lookup yields CDR1 MNHGY and CDR2 SVAAGI. The CDR3 sequence is 20 residues long. The ends were cut back, 6 bases at V and 0 bases at J, with 27 bases in the middle.

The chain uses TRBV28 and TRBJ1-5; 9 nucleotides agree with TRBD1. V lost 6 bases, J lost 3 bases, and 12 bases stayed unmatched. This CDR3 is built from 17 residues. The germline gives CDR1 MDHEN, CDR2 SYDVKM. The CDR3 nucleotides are TGTGCCAGCAGCATACCATGGACAGGGGTGCCCAATCAGCCCCAGCATTTT. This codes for CASSIPWTGVPNQPQHF. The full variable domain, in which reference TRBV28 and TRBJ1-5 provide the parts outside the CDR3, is DVKVTQSSRYLVKRTGEKVFLECVQDMDHENMFWYRQDPGLGLRLIYFSYDVKMKEKGDIPEGYSVSREKKERFSLILESASTNQTSMYLCASSIPWTGVPNQPQHFGDGTRLSIL.

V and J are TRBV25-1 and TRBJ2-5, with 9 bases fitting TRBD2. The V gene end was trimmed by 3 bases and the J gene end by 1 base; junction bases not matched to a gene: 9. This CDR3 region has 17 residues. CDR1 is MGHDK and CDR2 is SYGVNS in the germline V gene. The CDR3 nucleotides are TGTGCCAGCAGTGAGGGATTGAGAGCGGGGGGCCAAGAGACCCAGTACTTC. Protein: CASSEGLRAGGQETQYF.

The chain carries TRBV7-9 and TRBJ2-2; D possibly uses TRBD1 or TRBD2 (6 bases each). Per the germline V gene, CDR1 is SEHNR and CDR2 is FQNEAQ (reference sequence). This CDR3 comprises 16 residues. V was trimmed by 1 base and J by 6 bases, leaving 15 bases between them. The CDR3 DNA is TGTGCCAGCAGCTTAGAGTACGGGGGCGACCCCGGGGAGCTGTTTTTT. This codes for CASSLEYGGDPGELFF.

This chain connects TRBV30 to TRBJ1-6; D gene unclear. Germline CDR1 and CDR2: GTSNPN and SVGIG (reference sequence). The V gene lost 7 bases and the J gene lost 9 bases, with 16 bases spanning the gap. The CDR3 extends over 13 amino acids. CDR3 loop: CASRDPAGSPLHF. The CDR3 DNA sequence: TGTGCCTCCCGAGACCCGGCTGGTTCACCCCTCCACTTT.

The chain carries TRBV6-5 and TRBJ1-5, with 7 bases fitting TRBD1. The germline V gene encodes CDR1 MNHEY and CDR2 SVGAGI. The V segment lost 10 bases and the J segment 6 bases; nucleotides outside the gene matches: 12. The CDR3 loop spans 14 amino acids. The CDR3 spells CATVLGGRGQPQHF. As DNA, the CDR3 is TGTGCCACCGTACTAGGGGGCAGGGGTCAGCCCCAGCATTTT.

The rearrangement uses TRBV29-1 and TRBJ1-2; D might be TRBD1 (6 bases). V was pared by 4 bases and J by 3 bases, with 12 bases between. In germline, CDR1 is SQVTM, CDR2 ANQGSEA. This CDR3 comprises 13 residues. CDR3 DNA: TGCAGCGTTGGGACAGCGGGTGACTATGGCTACACCTTC. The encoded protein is CSVGTAGDYGYTF.

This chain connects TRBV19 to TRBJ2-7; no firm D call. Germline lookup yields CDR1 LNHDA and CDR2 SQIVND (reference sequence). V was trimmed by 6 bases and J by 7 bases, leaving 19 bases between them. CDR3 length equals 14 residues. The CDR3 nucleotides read TGTGCCAGTAGCCCCACCAGCCGATCCTGGGAGCAGTACTTC. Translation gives CASSPTSRSWEQYF.

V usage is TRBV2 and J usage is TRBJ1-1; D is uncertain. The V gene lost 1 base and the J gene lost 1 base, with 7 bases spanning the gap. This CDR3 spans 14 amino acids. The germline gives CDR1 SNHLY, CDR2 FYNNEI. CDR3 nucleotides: TGTGCCAGCAGTGAAGTCAGGAAGAACACTGAAGCTTTCTTT. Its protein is CASSEVRKNTEAFF. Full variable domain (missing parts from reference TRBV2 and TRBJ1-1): EPEVTQTPSHQVTQMGQEVILRCVPISNHLYFYWYRQILGQKVEFLVSFYNNEISEKSEIFDDQFSVERPDGSNFTLKIRSTKLEDSAMYFCASSEVRKNTEAFFGQGTRLTVV.

The DNA for the CDR3 is TGTGCCAGCAAGGGCCAGGGGGCCAAGGAGACCCAGTACTTC. This sequence encodes CASKGQGAKETQYF. The chain carries TRBV27 and TRBJ2-5, with 8 nucleotides matching TRBD1. In germline, CDR1 is MNHEY, CDR2 SMNVEV (reference sequence). The CDR3 extends over 14 amino acids. V trimming: 7 bases; J trimming: 5 bases; junction bases outside the gene matches: 9.

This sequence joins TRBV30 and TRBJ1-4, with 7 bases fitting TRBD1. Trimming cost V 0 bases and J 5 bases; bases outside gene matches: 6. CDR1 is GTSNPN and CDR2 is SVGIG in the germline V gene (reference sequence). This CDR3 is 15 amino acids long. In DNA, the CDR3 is TGTGCCTGGAGTGTTCGGACAGGCACCAATGAAAAACTGTTTTTT. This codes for CAWSVRTGTNEKLFF.

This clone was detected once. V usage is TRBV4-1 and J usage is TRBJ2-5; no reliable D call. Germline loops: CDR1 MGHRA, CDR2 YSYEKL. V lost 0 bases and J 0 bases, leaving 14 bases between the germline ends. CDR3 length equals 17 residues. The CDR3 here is CASSQESTNSYQETQYF. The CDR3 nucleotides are TGCGCCAGCAGCCAAGAGTCCACAAATTCGTACCAAGAGACCCAGTACTTC.

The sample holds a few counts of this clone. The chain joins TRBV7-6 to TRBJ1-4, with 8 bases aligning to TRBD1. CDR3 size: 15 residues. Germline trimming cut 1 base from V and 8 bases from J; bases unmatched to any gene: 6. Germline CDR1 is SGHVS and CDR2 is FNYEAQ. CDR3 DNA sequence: TGTGCCAGCAGCTTAGGGGGACAGGTAGCCGAAAAACTGTTTTTT. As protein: CASSLGGQVAEKLFF.

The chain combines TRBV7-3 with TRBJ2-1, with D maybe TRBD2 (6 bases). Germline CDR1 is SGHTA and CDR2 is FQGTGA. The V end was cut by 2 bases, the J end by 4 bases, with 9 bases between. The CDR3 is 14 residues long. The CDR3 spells CASSLEGGYNEQFF. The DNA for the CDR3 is TGTGCCAGCAGCTTAGAGGGAGGATACAATGAGCAGTTCTTC.

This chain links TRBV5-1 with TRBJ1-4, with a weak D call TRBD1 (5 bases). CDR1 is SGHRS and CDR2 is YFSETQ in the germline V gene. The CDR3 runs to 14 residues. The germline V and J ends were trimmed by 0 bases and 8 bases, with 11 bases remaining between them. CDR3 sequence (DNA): TGCGCCAGCAGCTTGGTTCAGGGAGGAGAAAAACTGTTTTTT. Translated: CASSLVQGGEKLFF.

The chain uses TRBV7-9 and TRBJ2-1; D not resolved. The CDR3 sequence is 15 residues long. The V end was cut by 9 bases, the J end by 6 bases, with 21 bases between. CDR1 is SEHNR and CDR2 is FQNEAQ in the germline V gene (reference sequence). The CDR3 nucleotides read TGTGCCAGACTCCCCCTGGATAGCCTCCCCAATGAGCAGTTCTTC. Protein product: CARLPLDSLPNEQFF.

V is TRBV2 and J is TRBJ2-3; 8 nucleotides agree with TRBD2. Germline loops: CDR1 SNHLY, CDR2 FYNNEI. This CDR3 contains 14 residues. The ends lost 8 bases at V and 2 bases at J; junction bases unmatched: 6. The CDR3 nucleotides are TGTGCCAGCCGTATTAGCGGGAACACAGATACGCAGTATTTT. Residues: CASRISGNTDTQYF.

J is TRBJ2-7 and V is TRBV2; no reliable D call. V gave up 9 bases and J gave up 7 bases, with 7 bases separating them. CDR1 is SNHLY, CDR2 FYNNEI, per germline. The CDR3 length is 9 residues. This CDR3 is CASGGEQYF. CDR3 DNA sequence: TGTGCCAGTGGTGGAGAGCAGTACTTC.

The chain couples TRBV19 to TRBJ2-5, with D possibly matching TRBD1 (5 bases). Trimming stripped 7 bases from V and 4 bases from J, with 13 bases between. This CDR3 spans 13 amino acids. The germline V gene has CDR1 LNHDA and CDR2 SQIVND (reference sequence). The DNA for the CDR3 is TGTGCCAGTACGATTCGCCAGGGAGAGACCCAGTACTTC. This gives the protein CASTIRQGETQYF.

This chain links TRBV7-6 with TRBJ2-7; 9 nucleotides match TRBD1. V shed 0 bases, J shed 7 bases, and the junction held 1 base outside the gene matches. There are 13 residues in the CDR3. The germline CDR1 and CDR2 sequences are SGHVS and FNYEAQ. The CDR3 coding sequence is TGTGCCAGCAGCTTAGCGACAGGGGGAGAGCAGTACTTC. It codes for CASSLATGGEQYF.

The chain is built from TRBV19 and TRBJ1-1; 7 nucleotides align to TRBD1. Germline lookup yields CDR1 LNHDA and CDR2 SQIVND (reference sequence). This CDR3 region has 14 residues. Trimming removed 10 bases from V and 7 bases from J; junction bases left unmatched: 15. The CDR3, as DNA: TGTGCCACCTTAACGGGGCAGGGGGTAAGTGAAGCTTTCTTT. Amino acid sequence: CATLTGQGVSEAFF.

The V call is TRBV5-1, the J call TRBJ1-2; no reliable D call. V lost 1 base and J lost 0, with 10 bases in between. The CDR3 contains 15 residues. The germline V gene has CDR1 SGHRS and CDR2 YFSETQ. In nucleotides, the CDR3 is TGCGCCAGCAGCTTGTGGGCAGTTACTAACTATGGCTACACCTTC. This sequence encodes CASSLWAVTNYGYTF.

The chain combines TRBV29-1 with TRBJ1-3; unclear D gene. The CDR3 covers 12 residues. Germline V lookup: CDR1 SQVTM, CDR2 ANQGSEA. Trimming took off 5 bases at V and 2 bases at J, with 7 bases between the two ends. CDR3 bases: TGCAGCGTTCTGGTCGCTGGAAACACCATATATTTT. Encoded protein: CSVLVAGNTIYF.

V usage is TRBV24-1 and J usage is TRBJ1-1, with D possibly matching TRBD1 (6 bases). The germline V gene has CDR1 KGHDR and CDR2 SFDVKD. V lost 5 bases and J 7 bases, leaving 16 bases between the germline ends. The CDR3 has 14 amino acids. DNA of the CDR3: TGTGCCACCAGTGGGACAGAGAGCGGGCATGAAGCTTTCTTT. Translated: CATSGTESGHEAFF.

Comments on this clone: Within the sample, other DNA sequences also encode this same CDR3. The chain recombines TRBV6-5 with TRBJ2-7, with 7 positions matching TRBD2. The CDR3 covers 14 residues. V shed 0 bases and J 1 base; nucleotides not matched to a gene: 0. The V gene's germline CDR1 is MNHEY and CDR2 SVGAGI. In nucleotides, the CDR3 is TGTGCCAGCAGTTACTCCGGGGGGTCCTACGAGCAGTACTTC. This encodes CASSYSGGSYEQYF.